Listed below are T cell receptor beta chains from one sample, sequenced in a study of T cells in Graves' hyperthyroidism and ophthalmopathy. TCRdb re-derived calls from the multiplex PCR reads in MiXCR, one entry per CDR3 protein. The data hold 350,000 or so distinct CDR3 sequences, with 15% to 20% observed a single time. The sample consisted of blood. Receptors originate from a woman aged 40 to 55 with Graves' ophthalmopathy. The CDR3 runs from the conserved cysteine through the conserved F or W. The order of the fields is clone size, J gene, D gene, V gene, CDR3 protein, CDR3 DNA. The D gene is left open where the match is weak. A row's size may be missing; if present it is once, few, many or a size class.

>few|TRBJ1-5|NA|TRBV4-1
CASSQDGLSNQPQHF
TGCGCCAGCAGCCAAGATGGCCTGAGCAATCAGCCCCAGCATTTT
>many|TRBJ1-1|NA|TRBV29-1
CSVEADLWPFEAFF
TGCAGCGTTGAAGCAGACTTATGGCCCTTTGAAGCTTTCTTT
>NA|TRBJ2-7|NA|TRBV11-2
CASRGGGLEQYF
TGTGCCAGCAGAGGGGGAGGGCTCGAGCAGTACTTC
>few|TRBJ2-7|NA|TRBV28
CASSLFQVVATYEQSF
TGTGCCAGCAGTTTATTCCAGGTGGTGGCGACCTACGAGCAGTCCTTC
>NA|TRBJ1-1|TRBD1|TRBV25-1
CASSETRGNDEAFF
TGTGCCAGCAGTGAGACCAGGGGGAATGACGAAGCTTTTTTT
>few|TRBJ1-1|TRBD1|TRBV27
CASTLSGTGGTEAFF
TGTGCCAGCACCTTAAGCGGGACAGGGGGCACTGAAGCTTTCTTT
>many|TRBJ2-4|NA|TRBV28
CASSFGQKNIQYF
TGTGCCAGCAGTTTTGGACAGAAAAACATTCAGTACTTC
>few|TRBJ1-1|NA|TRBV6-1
CASGAGASSEAFF
TGTGCCAGCGGAGCGGGCGCATCTTCTGAAGCTTTCTTT
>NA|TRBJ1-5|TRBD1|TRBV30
CAWSVVTGDQPQPF
TGTGCCTGGAGTGTAGTGACAGGGGATCAGCCCCAGCCTTTT
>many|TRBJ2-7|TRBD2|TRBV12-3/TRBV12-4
CASRRSGGTSGTYEQYF
TGTGCCAGCAGACGTAGCGGGGGAACTAGCGGAACCTACGAGCAGTACTTC
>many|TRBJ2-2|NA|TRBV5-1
CASSLDGFPGELFF
TGCGCCAGCAGCTTGGATGGCTTCCCCGGGGAGCTGTTTTTT
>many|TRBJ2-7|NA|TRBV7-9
CASSHDRTEQYF
TGTGCCAGCAGCCACGATCGAACCGAGCAGTACTTC
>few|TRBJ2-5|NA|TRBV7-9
CASSPLPPPGPQYF
TGTGCCAGCAGCCCCCTCCCCCCCCCGGGGCCCCAGTACTTC
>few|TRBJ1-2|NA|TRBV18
CASSPQPGNGYTF
TGTGCCAGCTCACCTCAGCCTGGGAATGGCTACACCTTC
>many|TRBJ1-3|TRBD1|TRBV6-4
CASSNGGQGAQAGNTIYF
TGTGCCAGCAGTAATGGGGGACAGGGGGCGCAGGCTGGAAACACCATATATTTT
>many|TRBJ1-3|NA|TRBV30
CAWSPRGIDAVSGNTIYF
TGTGCCTGGAGCCCAAGGGGTATTGACGCCGTTTCTGGAAACACCATATATTTT
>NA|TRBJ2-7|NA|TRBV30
CAWLNVGDSPLYF
TGTGCCTGGCTTAACGTCGGGGACTCCCCTTTGTACTTC
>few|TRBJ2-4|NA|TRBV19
CASSIRSVAKNIQYF
TGTGCCAGTAGTATCCGGTCGGTAGCCAAAAACATTCAGTACTTC
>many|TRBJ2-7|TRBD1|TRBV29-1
CSVEGTGGIEQYF
TGCAGCGTCGAAGGGACAGGCGGTATCGAGCAGTACTTC
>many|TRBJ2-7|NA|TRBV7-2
CASSFGETYEQYF
TGTGCCAGCAGCTTCGGGGAAACCTACGAGCAGTACTTC
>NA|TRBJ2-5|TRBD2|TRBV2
CASSFSSGRLGETQYF
TGTGCCAGCAGTTTTTCTAGCGGGAGACTCGGAGAGACCCAGTACTTC
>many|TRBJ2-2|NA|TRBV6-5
CASSYSSGAVNTGELFF
TGTGCCAGCAGTTACTCGTCAGGGGCGGTGAACACCGGGGAGCTGTTTTTT
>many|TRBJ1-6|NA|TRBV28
CASSLGSDSSISPLHF
TGTGCCAGCAGTTTAGGGTCGGACAGTAGCATCTCACCCCTCCACTTT
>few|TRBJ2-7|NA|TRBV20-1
CSAGARFNYEQYF
TGCAGTGCTGGAGCGAGATTCAACTACGAGCAGTACTTC
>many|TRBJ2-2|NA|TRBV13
CASSPRTERTGELFF
TGTGCCAGCAGCCCCCGGACAGAAAGGACCGGGGAGCTGTTTTTT
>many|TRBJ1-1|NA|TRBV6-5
CASSYIGQGIWEAFF
TGTGCCAGCAGTTACATCGGTCAGGGGATTTGGGAAGCTTTCTTT
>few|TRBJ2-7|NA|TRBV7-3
CASSLGGGPTYEQYF
TGTGCCAGCAGCTTAGGCGGCGGGCCCACCTACGAGCAGTACTTC
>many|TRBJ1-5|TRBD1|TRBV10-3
CASAGTGSQPQHF
TGTGCCAGCGCCGGGACAGGGAGTCAGCCCCAGCATTTT
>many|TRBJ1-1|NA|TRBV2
CASSEQGWTEAFF
TGTGCCAGCAGTGAACAGGGGTGGACTGAAGCTTTCTTT
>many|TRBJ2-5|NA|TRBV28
CASSLGFETQYF
TGTGCCAGCAGTTTGGGGTTTGAGACCCAGTACTTC
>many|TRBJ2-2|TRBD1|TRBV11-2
CASSTTGTGSTGELFF
TGTGCCAGCAGCACGACCGGGACAGGGTCCACCGGGGAGCTGTTTTTT
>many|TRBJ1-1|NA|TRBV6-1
CASSEVWGSNTEAFF
TGTGCCAGCAGCGAAGTTTGGGGTTCGAACACTGAAGCTTTCTTT
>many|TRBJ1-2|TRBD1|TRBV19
CASRGQGVYGYTF
TGTGCCAGTAGGGGACAGGGGGTCTATGGCTACACCTTC
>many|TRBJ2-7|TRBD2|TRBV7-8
CASSLGLWREGNYEQYF
TGTGCCAGCAGCTTAGGTCTGTGGCGGGAGGGGAACTACGAGCAGTACTTC
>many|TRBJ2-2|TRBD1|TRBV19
CASTRTGSTGELFF
TGTGCCAGTACTAGGACAGGGTCCACCGGGGAGCTGTTTTTT